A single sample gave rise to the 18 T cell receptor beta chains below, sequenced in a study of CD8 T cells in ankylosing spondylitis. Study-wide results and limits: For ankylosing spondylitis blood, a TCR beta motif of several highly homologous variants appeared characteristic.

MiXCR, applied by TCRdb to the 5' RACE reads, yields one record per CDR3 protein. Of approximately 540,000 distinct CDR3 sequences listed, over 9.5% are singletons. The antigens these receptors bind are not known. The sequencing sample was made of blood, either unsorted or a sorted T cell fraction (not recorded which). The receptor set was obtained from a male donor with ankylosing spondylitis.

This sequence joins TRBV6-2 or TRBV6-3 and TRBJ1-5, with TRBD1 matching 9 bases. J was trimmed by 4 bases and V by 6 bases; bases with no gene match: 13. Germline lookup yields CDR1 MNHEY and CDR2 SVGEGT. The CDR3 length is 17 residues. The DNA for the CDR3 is TGTGCCAGCAGGCCGGACAGGGGAAGATCTCTGAATCAGCCCCAGCATTTT. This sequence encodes CASRPDRGRSLNQPQHF.

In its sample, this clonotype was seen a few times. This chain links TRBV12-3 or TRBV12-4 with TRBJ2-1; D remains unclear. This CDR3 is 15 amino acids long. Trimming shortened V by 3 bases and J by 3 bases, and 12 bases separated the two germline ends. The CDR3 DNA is TGTGCCAGCAGTTTGGTGCCCGTAGGCTACAATGAGCAGTTCTTC. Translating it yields CASSLVPVGYNEQFF.

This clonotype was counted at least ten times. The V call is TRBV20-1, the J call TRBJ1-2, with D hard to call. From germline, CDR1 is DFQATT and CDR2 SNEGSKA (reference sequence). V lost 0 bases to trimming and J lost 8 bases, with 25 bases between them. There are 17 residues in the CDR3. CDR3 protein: CSARDLNMPVVGKGYTF. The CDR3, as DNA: TGCAGTGCTAGAGATTTAAATATGCCCGTCGTAGGGAAGGGCTACACCTTC.

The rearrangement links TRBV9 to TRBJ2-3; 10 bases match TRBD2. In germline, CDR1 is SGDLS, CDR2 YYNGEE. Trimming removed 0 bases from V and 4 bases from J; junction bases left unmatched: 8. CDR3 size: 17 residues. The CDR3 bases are TGTGCCAGCAGCGTAGGGGTTCTAGCGGGAGAAGCAGATACGCAGTATTTT. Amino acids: CASSVGVLAGEADTQYF.

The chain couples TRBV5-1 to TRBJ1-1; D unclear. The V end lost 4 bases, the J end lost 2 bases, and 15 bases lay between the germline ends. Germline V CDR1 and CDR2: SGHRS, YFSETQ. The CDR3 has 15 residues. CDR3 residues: CASSPTQTRNTEAFF. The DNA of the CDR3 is TGCGCCAGCAGCCCAACCCAAACGAGAAACACTGAAGCTTTCTTT.

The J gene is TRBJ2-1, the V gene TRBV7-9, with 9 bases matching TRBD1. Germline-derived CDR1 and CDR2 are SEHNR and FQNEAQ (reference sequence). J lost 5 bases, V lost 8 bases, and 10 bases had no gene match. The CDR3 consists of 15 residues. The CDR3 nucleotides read TGTGCCAGCTCCAGATCCGGGACAGGGAACAATGAGCAGTTCTTC. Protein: CASSRSGTGNNEQFF.

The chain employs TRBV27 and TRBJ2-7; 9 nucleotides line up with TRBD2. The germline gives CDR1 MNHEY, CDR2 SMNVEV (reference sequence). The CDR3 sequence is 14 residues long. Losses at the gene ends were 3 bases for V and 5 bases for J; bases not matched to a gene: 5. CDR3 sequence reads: CASSFTGTSNEQYV. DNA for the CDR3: TGTGCCAGCAGTTTCACCGGGACTAGCAACGAGCAGTACGTC.

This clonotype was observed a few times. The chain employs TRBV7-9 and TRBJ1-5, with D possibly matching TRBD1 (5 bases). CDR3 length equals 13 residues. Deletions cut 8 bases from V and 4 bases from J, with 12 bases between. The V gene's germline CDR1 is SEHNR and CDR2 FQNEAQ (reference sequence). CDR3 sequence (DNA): TGTGCCAGCGGGGTGGCAGGGAATCAGCCCCAGCATTTT. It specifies CASGVAGNQPQHF.

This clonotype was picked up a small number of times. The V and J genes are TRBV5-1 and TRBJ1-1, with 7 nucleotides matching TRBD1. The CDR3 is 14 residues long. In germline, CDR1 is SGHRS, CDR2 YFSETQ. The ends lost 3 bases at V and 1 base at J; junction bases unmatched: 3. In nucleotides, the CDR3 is TGCGCCAGCAGCTCGGACAGGTCGAACACTGAAGCTTTCTTT. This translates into CASSSDRSNTEAFF.

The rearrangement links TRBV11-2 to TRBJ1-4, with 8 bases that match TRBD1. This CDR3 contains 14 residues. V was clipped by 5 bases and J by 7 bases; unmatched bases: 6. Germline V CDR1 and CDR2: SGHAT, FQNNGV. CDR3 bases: TGTGCCAGCAGCCCTGACAGGGGAAGTGAAAAACTGTTTTTT. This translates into CASSPDRGSEKLFF.

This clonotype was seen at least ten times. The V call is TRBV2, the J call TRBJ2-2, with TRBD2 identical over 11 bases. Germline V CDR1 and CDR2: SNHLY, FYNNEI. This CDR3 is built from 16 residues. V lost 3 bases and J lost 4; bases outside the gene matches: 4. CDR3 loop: CASSDLAGGSTGELFF. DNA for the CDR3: TGTGCCAGCAGTGACTTAGCGGGAGGGAGCACCGGGGAGCTGTTTTTT.

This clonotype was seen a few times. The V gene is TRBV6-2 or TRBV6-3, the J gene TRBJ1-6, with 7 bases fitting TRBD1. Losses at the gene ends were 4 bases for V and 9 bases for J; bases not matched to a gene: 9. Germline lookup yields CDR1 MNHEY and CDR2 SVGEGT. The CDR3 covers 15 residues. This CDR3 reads CASSSDRAGGSPLHF. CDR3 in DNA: TGTGCCAGCAGTTCCGACAGGGCCGGCGGTTCACCCCTCCACTTT.

The CDR3 DNA follows: TGTGCCAGCAGTGAGCAGGGGCTACAGGGAAACACCATATATTTT. Its protein product is CASSEQGLQGNTIYF. This chain connects TRBV6-1 to TRBJ1-3; D may be TRBD1 (6 bases). V was clipped by 3 bases and J by 4 bases, with 13 bases between them. CDR1 is MNHNS and CDR2 is SASEGT in the germline V gene. The CDR3 runs to 15 residues.

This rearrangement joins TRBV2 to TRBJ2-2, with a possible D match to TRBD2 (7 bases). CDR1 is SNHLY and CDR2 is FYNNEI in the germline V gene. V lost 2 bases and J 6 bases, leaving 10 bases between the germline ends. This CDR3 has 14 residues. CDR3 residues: CASSEQGRAGELFF. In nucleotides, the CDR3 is TGTGCCAGCAGTGAACAGGGGAGGGCCGGGGAGCTGTTTTTT.

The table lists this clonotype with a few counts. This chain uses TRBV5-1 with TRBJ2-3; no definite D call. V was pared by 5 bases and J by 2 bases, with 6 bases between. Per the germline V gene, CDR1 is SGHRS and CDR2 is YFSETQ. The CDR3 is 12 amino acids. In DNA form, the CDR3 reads TGCGCCAGCAGAACGGCCACAGATACGCAGTATTTT. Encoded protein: CASRTATDTQYF. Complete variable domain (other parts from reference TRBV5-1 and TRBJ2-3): KAGVTQTPRYLIKTRGQQVTLSCSPISGHRSVSWYQQTPGQGLQFLFEYFSETQRNKGNFPGRFSGRQFSNSRSEMNVSTLELGDSALYLCASRTATDTQYFGPGTRLTVL.

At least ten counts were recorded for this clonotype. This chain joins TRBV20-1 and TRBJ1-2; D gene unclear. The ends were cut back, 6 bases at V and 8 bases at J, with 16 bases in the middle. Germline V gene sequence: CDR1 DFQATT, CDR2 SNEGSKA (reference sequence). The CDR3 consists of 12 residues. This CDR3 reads CSADGPGYGYTF. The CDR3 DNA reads TGCAGTGCAGACGGTCCGGGGTACGGCTACACCTTC.

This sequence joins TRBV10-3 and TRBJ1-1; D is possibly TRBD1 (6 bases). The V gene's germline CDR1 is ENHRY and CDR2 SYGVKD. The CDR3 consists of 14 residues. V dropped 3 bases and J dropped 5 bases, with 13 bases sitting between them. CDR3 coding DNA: TGTGCCATCAGTGACGCGGGGGGCAGGACTGAAGCTTTCTTT. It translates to CAISDAGGRTEAFF.

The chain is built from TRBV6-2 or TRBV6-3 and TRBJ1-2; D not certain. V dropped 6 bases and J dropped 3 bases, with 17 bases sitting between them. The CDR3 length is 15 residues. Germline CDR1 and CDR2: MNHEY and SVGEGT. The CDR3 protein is CASSTAGREDYGYTF. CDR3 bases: TGTGCCAGCAGCACGGCAGGTCGCGAGGACTATGGCTACACCTTC.